This T cell receptor (beta chain) was recorded in a study of OX40 agonist ivuxolimab in advanced cancers. Study information: People in dose escalation had one of these cancers: hepatocellular carcinoma, melanoma, renal cell or head and neck cancer. Partial responses were seen in three patients, one with hepatocellular carcinoma and two with cutaneous melanoma. Overall study findings and caveats: At 0.1 to 3.0 mg/kg, CD4+ and CD8+ blood T cells expanded clonally by week 6.

The protocol was immunoSEQ multiplex PCR, while the TCRdb copy is restricted to in-frame clones and leaves out a portion. Altogether roughly 100,000 clones are present, under 95% being singletons, with the ten largest covering about 0.81%. Comment on this clone: Its specificity is not known.

V dropped 2 bases and J dropped 4 bases, with 11 bases sitting between them. Per the germline V gene, CDR1 is SNHLY and CDR2 is FYNNEI. The CDR3 is 14 residues long. This TCR came from an adult with an advanced solid tumor such as melanoma, head and neck, liver or kidney cancer. This chain links TRBV2 with TRBJ1-1; tentatively, D is TRBD1 (6 bases). This sample comprised CD4+ or CD8+ T cells sorted from blood, obtained in a trial of the OX40 agonist ivuxolimab. The CDR3 nucleotides are TGTGCCAGCAGTGAACTACAGGGTAGCACTGAAGCTTTCTTT. It codes for CASSELQGSTEAFF.